This T cell receptor beta chain was recorded in a study of cytomegalovirus exposure and HLA in healthy donors. TCRdb keeps only in-frame clones here, not all; method: immunoSEQ multiplex PCR. In the table there are fewer than 400,000 clones, roughly 86% of which are singletons. The germline gives CDR1 MNHNS, CDR2 SASEGT. This CDR3 comprises 12 residues. V lost 4 bases, J lost 3 bases, and 7 bases lay in between. The sample consisted of PBMCs. This receptor was taken from a man aged 25 to 40 in good health and CMV-seronegative. The genes are TRBV6-1 and TRBJ2-7; unclear D gene. The CDR3 sequence is CASSVVGYEQYF. CDR3 bases: TGTGCCAGCAGTGTGGTCGGCTACGAGCAGTACTTC.